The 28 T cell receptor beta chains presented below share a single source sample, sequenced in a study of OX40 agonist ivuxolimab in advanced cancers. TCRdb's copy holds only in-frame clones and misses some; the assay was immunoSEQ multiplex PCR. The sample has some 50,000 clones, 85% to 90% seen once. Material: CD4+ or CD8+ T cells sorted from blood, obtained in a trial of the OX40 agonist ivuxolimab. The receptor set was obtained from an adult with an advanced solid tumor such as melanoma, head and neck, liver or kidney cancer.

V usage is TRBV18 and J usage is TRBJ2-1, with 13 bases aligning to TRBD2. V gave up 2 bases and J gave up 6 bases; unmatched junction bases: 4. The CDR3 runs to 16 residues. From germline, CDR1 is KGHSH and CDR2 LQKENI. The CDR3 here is CASSPKLAGGVNEQFF. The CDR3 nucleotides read TGTGCCAGCTCACCAAAACTAGCGGGAGGGGTCAATGAGCAGTTCTTC.

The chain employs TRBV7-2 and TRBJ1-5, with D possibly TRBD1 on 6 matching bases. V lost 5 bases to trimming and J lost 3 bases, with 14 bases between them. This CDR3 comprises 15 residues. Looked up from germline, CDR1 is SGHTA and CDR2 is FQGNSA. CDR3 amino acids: CASSVYAGDNQPQHF. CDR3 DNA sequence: TGTGCCAGCAGCGTTTACGCAGGGGACAATCAGCCCCAGCATTTT.

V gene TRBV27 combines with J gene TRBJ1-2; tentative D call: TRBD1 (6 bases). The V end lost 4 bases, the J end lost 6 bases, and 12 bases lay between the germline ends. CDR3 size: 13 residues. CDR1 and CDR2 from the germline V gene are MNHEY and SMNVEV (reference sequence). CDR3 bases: TGTGCCAGCAGTTACGCGGACAGCCATGGCTACACCTTC. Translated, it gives CASSYADSHGYTF.

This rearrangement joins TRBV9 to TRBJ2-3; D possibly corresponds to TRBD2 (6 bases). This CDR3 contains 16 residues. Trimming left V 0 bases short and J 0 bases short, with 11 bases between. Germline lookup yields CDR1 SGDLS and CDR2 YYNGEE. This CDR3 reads CASSVDGGISTDTQYF. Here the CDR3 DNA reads TGTGCCAGCAGCGTAGACGGGGGTATAAGCACAGATACGCAGTATTTT.

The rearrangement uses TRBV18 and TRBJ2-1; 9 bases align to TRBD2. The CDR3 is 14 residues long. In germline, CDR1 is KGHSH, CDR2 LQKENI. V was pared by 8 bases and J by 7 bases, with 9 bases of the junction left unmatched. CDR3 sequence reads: CASASSGVGNEQFF. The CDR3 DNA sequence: TGTGCCAGCGCCTCTAGCGGGGTGGGGAATGAGCAGTTCTTC.

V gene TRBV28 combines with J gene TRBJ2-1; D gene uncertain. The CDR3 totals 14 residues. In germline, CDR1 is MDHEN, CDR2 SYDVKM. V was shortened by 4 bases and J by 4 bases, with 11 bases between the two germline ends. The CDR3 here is CASSSFPTYNEQFF. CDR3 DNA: TGTGCCAGCAGTTCTTTCCCCACTTACAATGAGCAGTTCTTC.

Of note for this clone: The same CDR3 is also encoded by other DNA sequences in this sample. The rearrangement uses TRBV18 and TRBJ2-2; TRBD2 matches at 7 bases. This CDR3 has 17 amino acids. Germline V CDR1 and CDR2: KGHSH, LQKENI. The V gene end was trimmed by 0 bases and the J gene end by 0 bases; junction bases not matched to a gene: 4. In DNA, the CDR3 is TGTGCCAGCTCACCACCCGGGAGGAGTTCGAACACCGGGGAGCTGTTTTTT. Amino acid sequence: CASSPPGRSSNTGELFF.

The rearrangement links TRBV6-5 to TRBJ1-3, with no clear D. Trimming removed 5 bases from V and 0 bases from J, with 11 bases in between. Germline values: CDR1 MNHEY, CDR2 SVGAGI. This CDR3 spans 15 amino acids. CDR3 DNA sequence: TGTGCCAGCAGTCTACGGGGTCTCTCTGGAAACACCATATATTTT. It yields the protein CASSLRGLSGNTIYF.

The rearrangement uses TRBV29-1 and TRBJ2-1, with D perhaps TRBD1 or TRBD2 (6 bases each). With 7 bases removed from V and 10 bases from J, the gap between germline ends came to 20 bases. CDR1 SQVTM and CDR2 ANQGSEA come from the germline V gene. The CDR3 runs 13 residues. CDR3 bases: TGCAGCGCCGGGGGCCAATACAGGGAGGAGCAGTTCTTC. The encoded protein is CSAGGQYREEQFF.

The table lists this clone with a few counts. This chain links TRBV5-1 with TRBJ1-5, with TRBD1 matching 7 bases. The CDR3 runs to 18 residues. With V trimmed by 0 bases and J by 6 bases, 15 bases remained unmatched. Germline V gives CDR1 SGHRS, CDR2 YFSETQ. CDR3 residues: CASSLGGPGGGASQPQHF. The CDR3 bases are TGCGCCAGCAGCTTGGGAGGTCCTGGAGGGGGCGCGTCTCAGCCCCAGCATTTT.

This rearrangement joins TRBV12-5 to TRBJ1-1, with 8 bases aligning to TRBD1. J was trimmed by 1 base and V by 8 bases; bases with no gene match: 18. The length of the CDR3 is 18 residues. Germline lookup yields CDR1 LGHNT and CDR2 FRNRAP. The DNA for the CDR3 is TGTGCTAGTCCAACCACTACCCGGGACAGGCTCACGAACACTGAAGCTTTCTTT. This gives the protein CASPTTTRDRLTNTEAFF. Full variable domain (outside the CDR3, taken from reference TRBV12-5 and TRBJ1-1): DARVTQTPRHKVTEMGQEVTMRCQPILGHNTVFWYRQTMMQGLELLAYFRNRAPLDDSGMPKDRFSAEMPDATLATLKIQPSEPRDSAVYFCASPTTTRDRLTNTEAFFGQGTRLTVV.

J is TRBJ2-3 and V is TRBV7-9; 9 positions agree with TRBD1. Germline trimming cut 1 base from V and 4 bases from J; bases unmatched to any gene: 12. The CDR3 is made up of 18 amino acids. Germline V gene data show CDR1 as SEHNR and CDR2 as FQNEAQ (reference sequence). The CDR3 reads CASSLVWARDRVSDTQYF. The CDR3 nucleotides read TGTGCCAGCAGCTTAGTATGGGCAAGGGACAGGGTGTCAGATACGCAGTATTTT.

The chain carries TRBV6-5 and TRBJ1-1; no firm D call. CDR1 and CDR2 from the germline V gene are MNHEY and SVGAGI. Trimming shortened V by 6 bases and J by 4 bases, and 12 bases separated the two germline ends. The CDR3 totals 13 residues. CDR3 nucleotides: TGTGCCAGCAGCCGTCATCTCGGCACTGAAGCTTTCTTT. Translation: CASSRHLGTEAFF.

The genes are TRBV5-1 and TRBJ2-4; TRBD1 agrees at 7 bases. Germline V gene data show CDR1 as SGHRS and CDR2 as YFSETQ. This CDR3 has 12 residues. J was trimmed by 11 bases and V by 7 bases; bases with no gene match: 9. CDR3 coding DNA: TGCGCCAGCCGATTCGACACAGGGGTTCAGTACTTC. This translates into CASRFDTGVQYF.

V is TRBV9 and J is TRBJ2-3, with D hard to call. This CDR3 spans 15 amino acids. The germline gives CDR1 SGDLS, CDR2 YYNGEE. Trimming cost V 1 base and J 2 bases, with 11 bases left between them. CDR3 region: CASSVSLGNTDTQYF. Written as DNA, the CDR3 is TGTGCCAGCAGCGTATCTCTAGGAAACACAGATACGCAGTATTTT.

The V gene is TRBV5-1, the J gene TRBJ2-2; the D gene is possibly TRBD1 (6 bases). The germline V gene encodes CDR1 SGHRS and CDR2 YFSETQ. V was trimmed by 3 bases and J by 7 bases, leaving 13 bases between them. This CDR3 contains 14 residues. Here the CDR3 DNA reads TGCGCCAGCAGCTACCTTTCAGGGGTCGGGGAGCTGTTTTTT. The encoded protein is CASSYLSGVGELFF.

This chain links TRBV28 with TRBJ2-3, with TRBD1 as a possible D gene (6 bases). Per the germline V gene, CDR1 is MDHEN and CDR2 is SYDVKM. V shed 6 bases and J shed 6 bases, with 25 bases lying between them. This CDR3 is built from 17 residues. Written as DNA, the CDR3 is TGTGCCAGCAGGGGGGCCTGGACAGCCATCATTTCGGATACGCAGTATTTT. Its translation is CASRGAWTAIISDTQYF.

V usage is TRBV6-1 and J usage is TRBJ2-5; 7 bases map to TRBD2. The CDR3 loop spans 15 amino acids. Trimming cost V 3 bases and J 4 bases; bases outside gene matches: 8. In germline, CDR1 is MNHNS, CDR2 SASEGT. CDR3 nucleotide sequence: TGTGCCAGCAGTGACGCCGCGGGGAGGGGAGAGACCCAGTACTTC. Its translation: CASSDAAGRGETQYF.

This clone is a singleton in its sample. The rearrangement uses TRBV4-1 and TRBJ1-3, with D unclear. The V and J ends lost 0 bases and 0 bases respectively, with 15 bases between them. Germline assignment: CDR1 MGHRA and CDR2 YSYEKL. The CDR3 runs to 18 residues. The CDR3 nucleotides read TGCGCCAGCAGCCAAGAAGGGCTTGGCGGCTACTCTGGAAACACCATATATTTT. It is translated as CASSQEGLGGYSGNTIYF.

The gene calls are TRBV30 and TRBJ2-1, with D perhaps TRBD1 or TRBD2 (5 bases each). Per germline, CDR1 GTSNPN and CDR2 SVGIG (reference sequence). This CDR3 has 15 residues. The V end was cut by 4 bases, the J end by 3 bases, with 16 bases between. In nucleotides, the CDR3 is TGTGCCTGGACTCCTCACCGGGGACGCTACAATGAGCAGTTCTTC. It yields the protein CAWTPHRGRYNEQFF.

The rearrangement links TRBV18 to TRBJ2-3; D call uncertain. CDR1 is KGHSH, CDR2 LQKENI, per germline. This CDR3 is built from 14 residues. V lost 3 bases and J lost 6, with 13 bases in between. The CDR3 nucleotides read TGTGCCAGCTCACCGTCGCCAACCGGGGATACGCAGTATTTT. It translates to CASSPSPTGDTQYF.

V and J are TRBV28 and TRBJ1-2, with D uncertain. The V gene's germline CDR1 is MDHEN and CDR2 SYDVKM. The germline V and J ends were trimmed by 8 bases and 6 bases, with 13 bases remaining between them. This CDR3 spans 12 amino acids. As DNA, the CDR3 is TGTGCCAGCCGAAGTTTAGGTGATGGCTACACCTTC. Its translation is CASRSLGDGYTF.

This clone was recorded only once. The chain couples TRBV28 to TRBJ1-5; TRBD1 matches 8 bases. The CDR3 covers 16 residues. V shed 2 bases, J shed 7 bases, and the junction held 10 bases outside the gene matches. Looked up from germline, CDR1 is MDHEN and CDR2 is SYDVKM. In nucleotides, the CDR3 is TGTGCCAGCAGTTTAACGACAGGGGCGCGATGGCAGCCCCAGCATTTT. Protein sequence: CASSLTTGARWQPQHF.

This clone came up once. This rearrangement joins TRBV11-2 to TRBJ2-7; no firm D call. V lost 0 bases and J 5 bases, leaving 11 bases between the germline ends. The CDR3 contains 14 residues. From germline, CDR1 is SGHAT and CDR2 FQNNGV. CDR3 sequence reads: CASSLDTPLDEQYF. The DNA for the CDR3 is TGTGCCAGCAGCTTAGATACCCCTCTGGACGAGCAGTACTTC.

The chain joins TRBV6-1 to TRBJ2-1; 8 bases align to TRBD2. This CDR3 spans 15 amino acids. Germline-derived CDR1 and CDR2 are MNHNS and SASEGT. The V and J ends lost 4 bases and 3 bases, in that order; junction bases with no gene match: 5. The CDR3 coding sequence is TGTGCCAGCAGTGTGGGTAGCGGGGTCTACAATGAGCAGTTCTTC. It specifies CASSVGSGVYNEQFF.

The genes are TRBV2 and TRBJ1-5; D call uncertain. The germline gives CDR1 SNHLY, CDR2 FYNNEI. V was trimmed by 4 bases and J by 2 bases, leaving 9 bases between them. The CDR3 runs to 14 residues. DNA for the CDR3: TGTGCCAGCAGTGGTTTGGGAGGCAATCAGCCCCAGCATTTT. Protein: CASSGLGGNQPQHF.

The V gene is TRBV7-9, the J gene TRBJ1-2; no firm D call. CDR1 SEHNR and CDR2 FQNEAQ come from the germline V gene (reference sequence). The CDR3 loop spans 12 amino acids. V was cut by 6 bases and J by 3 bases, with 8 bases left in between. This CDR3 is CASRPDDYGYTF. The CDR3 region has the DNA TGTGCCAGCAGACCGGACGACTATGGCTACACCTTC.

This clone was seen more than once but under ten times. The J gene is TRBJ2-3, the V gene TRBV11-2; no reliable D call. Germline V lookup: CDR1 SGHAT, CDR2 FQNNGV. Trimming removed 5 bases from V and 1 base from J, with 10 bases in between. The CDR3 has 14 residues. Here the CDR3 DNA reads TGTGCCAGCAGCACAGCGAGCCGCACAGATACGCAGTATTTT. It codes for CASSTASRTDTQYF.